This entry lists 29 T cell receptor beta chains sequenced from one sample in a study of long-term antiretroviral therapy in people with HIV. Runs used v3.0 of the immunoSEQ assay and were done at survey level. Clones were sequenced by immunoSEQ multiplex PCR, and TCRdb holds only the in-frame ones, with some missing. Of approximately 17,000 clones in the sample, roughly four fifths were seen once. The specimen comprised unsorted PBMCs, sampled roughly 2.5 years before starting antiretroviral therapy. These receptors originate from a woman aged 50 to 60 with HIV.

The genes are TRBV11-2 and TRBJ2-2; 8 nucleotides line up with TRBD1. V lost 0 bases to trimming and J lost 15 bases; unmatched junction nucleotides: 6. The CDR3 has 13 residues. CDR1 and CDR2 (germline): SGHAT, FQNNGV. CDR3 DNA: TGTGCCAGCAGCTTAGACCGACAGGGGCCGATGTTTTTT. It specifies CASSLDRQGPMFF.

This clone was observed a handful of times. The chain has TRBV27 and TRBJ1-1; tentatively, D is TRBD1 (5 bases). The V and J ends lost 5 bases and 4 bases respectively, with 11 bases between them. This CDR3 spans 13 amino acids. From germline, CDR1 is MNHEY and CDR2 SMNVEV (reference sequence). CDR3: CASSQTGATEAFF. As DNA, the CDR3 is TGTGCCAGCAGTCAGACCGGGGCCACTGAAGCTTTCTTT.

The gene calls are TRBV27 and TRBJ1-5; 9 positions agree with TRBD1. Trimming at V came to 4 bases and at J to 6 bases, leaving 16 bases not matched to a gene. CDR1 is MNHEY and CDR2 is SMNVEV in the germline V gene (reference sequence). This CDR3 spans 18 amino acids. This chain's CDR3 is CASSSPSLPGQGPQPQHF. The CDR3 bases are TGTGCCAGCAGTTCCCCTTCTCTTCCGGGACAGGGACCTCAGCCCCAGCATTTT.

This clone has a handful of counts. The chain recombines TRBV30 with TRBJ1-2; D is ambiguous. The CDR3 contains 14 residues. Looked up from germline, CDR1 is GTSNPN and CDR2 is SVGIG (reference sequence). The V gene lost 2 bases and the J gene lost 8 bases, with 18 bases spanning the gap. The CDR3 protein is CAWSQTDAVGGYTF. The CDR3 region has the DNA TGTGCCTGGAGTCAGACCGATGCCGTAGGGGGCTACACCTTC.

This clone was detected a few times. V usage is TRBV28 and J usage is TRBJ2-5; a possible D gene is TRBD2 (6 bases). Germline V gives CDR1 MDHEN, CDR2 SYDVKM. The CDR3 is made up of 13 amino acids. Trimming stripped 8 bases from V and 3 bases from J, with 13 bases between. CDR3 residues: CASGSRREETQYF. CDR3 DNA sequence: TGTGCCAGCGGAAGCAGGAGGGAAGAGACCCAGTACTTC.

The genes are TRBV10-2 and TRBJ2-3; D is unclear. The V gene's germline CDR1 is WSHSY and CDR2 SAAADI. The V end lost 2 bases, the J end lost 2 bases, and 14 bases lay between the germline ends. This CDR3 spans 16 amino acids. CDR3 amino acids: CASSETQQRPTDTQYF. CDR3 sequence (DNA): TGCGCCAGCAGTGAGACACAGCAGCGACCCACAGATACGCAGTATTTT.

The CDR3 loop reads CASSLGGMNTEAFF. For the CDR3, the DNA is TGTGCCAGCAGCTTAGGGGGGATGAACACTGAAGCTTTCTTT. The V call is TRBV5-4, the J call TRBJ1-1; possibly TRBD1 for D (6 bases). The CDR3 extends over 14 amino acids. The V end was cut by 2 bases, the J end by 0 bases, with 8 bases between. Germline V gene data show CDR1 as SGHNT and CDR2 as YYREEE (reference sequence).

The rearrangement uses TRBV9 and TRBJ2-2, with a possible D match to TRBD1 (5 bases). Germline CDR1 is SGDLS and CDR2 is YYNGEE. The length of the CDR3 is 15 residues. Trimming stripped 2 bases from V and 3 bases from J, with 11 bases between. The CDR3 loop reads CASSVQGKDTGELFF. CDR3 in DNA: TGTGCCAGCAGCGTCCAGGGAAAGGACACCGGGGAGCTGTTTTTT.

The V call is TRBV4-1, the J call TRBJ2-2; 7 nucleotides line up with TRBD1. Trimming cost V 0 bases and J 2 bases; bases outside gene matches: 3. Germline loops: CDR1 MGHRA, CDR2 YSYEKL. CDR3 size: 16 residues. Written as DNA, the CDR3 is TGCGCCAGCAGCCAAGAAGCAGGGGGAAACACCGGGGAGCTGTTTTTT. Translated: CASSQEAGGNTGELFF.

The chain combines TRBV7-2 with TRBJ1-5; D not resolved. The CDR3 covers 17 residues. The germline V gene has CDR1 SGHTA and CDR2 FQGNSA. V was clipped by 5 bases and J by 3 bases, with 20 bases between them. DNA of the CDR3: TGTGCCAGCAGCCCTTACCTGGTAACACTCGACAATCAGCCCCAGCATTTT. Translation: CASSPYLVTLDNQPQHF.

The rearrangement joins TRBV6-5 to TRBJ2-1; TRBD2 matches at 9 bases. Unmatched junction bases numbered 6, after V lost 6 bases and J lost 6 bases. Germline-derived CDR1 and CDR2 are MNHEY and SVGAGI. CDR3 length: 14 residues. The CDR3 DNA is TGTGCCAGCAGCCGCAAGCGGGGGGCCAATGAGCAGTTCTTC. Amino acid sequence: CASSRKRGANEQFF.

The chain uses TRBV27 and TRBJ2-5, with 14 bases fitting TRBD2. With 5 bases clipped from V and 1 base from J, the junction kept 3 bases outside the gene matches. Per the germline V gene, CDR1 is MNHEY and CDR2 is SMNVEV (reference sequence). The CDR3 loop spans 16 amino acids. The CDR3 loop reads CASSPGTSGGQETQYF. The CDR3 DNA reads TGTGCCAGCAGTCCCGGGACTAGCGGGGGCCAAGAGACCCAGTACTTC.

The rearrangement uses TRBV20-1 and TRBJ1-3; D not resolved. The CDR3 contains 11 residues. From germline, CDR1 is DFQATT and CDR2 SNEGSKA (reference sequence). Trimming stripped 5 bases from V and 4 bases from J, with 6 bases between. CDR3 residues: CSASKGNTIYF. The CDR3 coding sequence is TGCAGTGCTTCTAAAGGAAACACCATATATTTT.

This clone was detected only a few times. The genes are TRBV25-1 and TRBJ1-2, with TRBD1 matching over 11 bases. This CDR3 has 13 residues. Germline V gives CDR1 MGHDK, CDR2 SYGVNS. Trimming removed 6 bases from V and 6 bases from J; junction bases left unmatched: 3. CDR3 in DNA: TGTGCCAGCAGGGGGACAGGGGGTGATGGCTACACCTTC. Its translation is CASRGTGGDGYTF.

This clone was found a few times. The gene calls are TRBV2 and TRBJ1-6, with D possibly matching TRBD1 (6 bases). The ends were cut back, 8 bases at V and 7 bases at J, with 12 bases in the middle. The CDR3 sequence is 13 residues long. Germline-derived CDR1 and CDR2 are SNHLY and FYNNEI. DNA of the CDR3: TGTGCCAGCCGTAGCGGGGGCAATTCACCCCTCCACTTT. Its translation is CASRSGGNSPLHF.

The genes are TRBV10-3 and TRBJ1-6; TRBD1 matches 7 bases. Germline loops: CDR1 ENHRY, CDR2 SYGVKD. The CDR3 runs to 14 residues. Unmatched junction bases numbered 1, after V lost 2 bases and J lost 6 bases. This CDR3 is CAISETGVNSPLHF. The CDR3 nucleotides are TGTGCCATCAGTGAGACAGGGGTTAATTCACCCCTCCACTTT.

The rearrangement uses TRBV18 and TRBJ1-5; D call uncertain. The CDR3 runs to 14 residues. Germline V gives CDR1 KGHSH, CDR2 LQKENI. Trimming cost V 4 bases and J 0 bases, with 7 bases left between them. CDR3 residues: CASSQGHSNQPQHF. The CDR3 coding sequence is TGTGCCAGCTCACAGGGCCATAGCAATCAGCCCCAGCATTTT.

The rearrangement joins TRBV5-6 to TRBJ2-1, with a tentative D call TRBD2 (5 bases). The CDR3 is made up of 12 amino acids. Germline V gene data show CDR1 as SGHDT and CDR2 as YYEEEE. Trimming cost V 0 bases and J 15 bases, with 13 bases left between them. CDR3 DNA sequence: TGTGCCAGCAGCTTGGGAGGGTCTGGAGGGTTCTTC. Its protein is CASSLGGSGGFF.

V and J are TRBV12-5 and TRBJ2-1; TRBD1 aligns across 9 bases. CDR1 is LGHNT, CDR2 FRNRAP, per germline. The junction had 13 bases not matched to a gene; V was cut back by 5 bases and J by 8 bases. The CDR3 loop spans 16 amino acids. The CDR3 bases are TGTGCTAGTGGTCTCGCCGGACAGGGGAGTTTTGATGAGCAGTTCTTC. It translates to CASGLAGQGSFDEQFF.

This rearrangement joins TRBV4-1 to TRBJ1-1; D ambiguous. Between the trimmed V and J ends, which lost 0 bases and 6 bases, there was a span of 17 bases. Germline values: CDR1 MGHRA, CDR2 YSYEKL. The CDR3 contains 16 residues. The CDR3 DNA reads as TGCGCCAGCAGCCAAGAGCCAGTGGGCGTTGTTGCTGAAGCTTTCTTT. Amino acids: CASSQEPVGVVAEAFF.

This chain uses TRBV18 with TRBJ1-1; 8 bases align to TRBD1. Germline V lookup: CDR1 KGHSH, CDR2 LQKENI. The CDR3 consists of 17 residues. With V trimmed by 1 base and J by 1 base, 8 bases remained unmatched. CDR3 residues: CASSPLGQASANTEAFF. Written as DNA, the CDR3 is TGTGCCAGCTCACCACTGGGACAGGCTTCTGCGAACACTGAAGCTTTCTTT.

The genes are TRBV12-5 and TRBJ2-2; TRBD2 matches 15 bases. CDR1 is LGHNT and CDR2 is FRNRAP in the germline V gene. The ends lost 1 base at V and 4 bases at J; junction bases unmatched: 4. The CDR3 runs 18 residues. Written as DNA, the CDR3 is TGTGCTAGTGGTTTGGCACCGGGACTAGCGGGGGGCACCGGGGAGCTGTTTTTT. This sequence encodes CASGLAPGLAGGTGELFF.

V usage is TRBV7-3 and J usage is TRBJ2-2; D unclear. Germline V gives CDR1 SGHTA, CDR2 FQGTGA. Deletions cut 0 bases from V and 6 bases from J, with 5 bases between. The CDR3 has 13 amino acids. The CDR3 nucleotides are TGTGCCAGCAGCTTAACTGCCCCCGGGGAGCTGTTTTTT. It translates to CASSLTAPGELFF. The complete variable domain, with remaining parts taken from reference TRBV7-3 and TRBJ2-2, reads GAGVSQTPSNKVTEKGKYVELRCDPISGHTALYWYRQSLGQGPEFLIYFQGTGAADDSGLPNDRFFAVRPEGSVSTLKIQRTERGDSAVYLCASSLTAPGELFFGEGSRLTVL.

The chain uses TRBV5-5 and TRBJ1-5, with 11 bases matching TRBD1. The CDR3 runs to 15 residues. Germline CDR1 and CDR2: SGHKS and YYEKEE (reference sequence). V shed 4 bases, J shed 7 bases, and the junction held 7 bases outside the gene matches. The DNA of the CDR3 is TGTGCCAGCAGCAGAAGGGACAGGGGGACACAGCCCCAGCATTTT. It is translated as CASSRRDRGTQPQHF. Filled out from reference TRBV5-5 and TRBJ1-5, the complete variable domain reads DAGVTQSPTHLIKTRGQQVTLRCSPISGHKSVSWYQQVLGQGPQFIFQYYEKEERGRGNFPDRFSARQFPNYSSELNVNALLLGDSALYLCASSRRDRGTQPQHFGDGTRLSIL.

This clone was detected only a few times. This chain connects TRBV6-1 to TRBJ2-7; tentative D call: TRBD2 (6 bases). V was pared by 4 bases and J by 2 bases, with 12 bases between. The CDR3 contains 14 residues. CDR1 and CDR2 (germline): MNHNS, SASEGT. The DNA of the CDR3 is TGTGCCAGCAGTGCACAAGGAGGGCCCTACGAGCAGTACGTC. Its protein is CASSAQGGPYEQYV.

The genes are TRBV23-1 and TRBJ1-5, with D possibly TRBD1 on 6 matching bases. TRBV23-1 is labeled an ORF, and its function is uncertain. V shed 2 bases and J shed 9 bases, with 8 bases lying between them. The CDR3 is 12 residues long. The DNA for the CDR3 is TGCGCCAGCAGTCAAGAGGGGGGGCCCCAGCATTTT. Translation: CASSQEGGPQHF.

The chain is built from TRBV2 and TRBJ2-3; tentative D call: TRBD1 (5 bases). V dropped 1 base and J dropped 2 bases, with 22 bases sitting between them. This CDR3 is 19 amino acids long. The V gene's germline CDR1 is SNHLY and CDR2 FYNNEI. Written as DNA, the CDR3 is TGTGCCAGCAGTGAAGGGCTTGGGGTTTTACAGGATACCACAGATACGCAGTATTTT. Amino acid sequence: CASSEGLGVLQDTTDTQYF.

The V call is TRBV6-5, the J call TRBJ2-7; D is tentatively TRBD1 or TRBD2 (5 bases each). The CDR3 totals 14 residues. Trimming pared 6 bases from V and 3 bases from J, leaving 15 bases between. Germline values: CDR1 MNHEY, CDR2 SVGAGI. CDR3 DNA: TGTGCCAGCAGCTACCGGCGAGGGGACTACGAGCAGTACGTC. Residues: CASSYRRGDYEQYV.

The V and J genes are TRBV10-2 and TRBJ2-3; D perhaps matches TRBD1 (6 bases). CDR1 and CDR2 from the germline V gene are WSHSY and SAAADI. V was pared by 6 bases and J by 0 bases, with 13 bases between. The CDR3 is made up of 15 amino acids. The CDR3 is CASRDSTTSTDTQYF. The CDR3 nucleotides are TGCGCCAGCAGGGACAGCACCACTAGCACAGATACGCAGTATTTT.